Below are 5 T cell receptor beta chains sequenced from a single sample in a study of blood T cell repertoires in COVID-19 (dated by TCRdb to about 2020). The library relied on the immunoSEQ multiplex PCR assay. This is the immuneACCESS table as TCRdb keeps it, with only in-frame sequences that have V and J called. A part of the clones is gone; compared with another copy, unresolved V genes explain less than half, and the rest is unexplained. This sample comprises about 200,000 clones, 85% of them detected only once. Over 15% of the sample comes from the top ten. Sequenced input: PBMCs or T cells enriched from blood (not recorded which). Every receptor here comes from a man in his forties who had recovered from COVID-19.

The V call is TRBV30, the J call TRBJ2-3; TRBD2 matches at 7 bases. Per germline, CDR1 GTSNPN and CDR2 SVGIG (reference sequence). Unmatched junction bases numbered 10, after V lost 3 bases and J lost 4 bases. The CDR3 totals 15 residues. The CDR3 is CAWSGREGSADTQYF. CDR3 sequence (DNA): TGTGCCTGGAGCGGTAGGGAGGGTTCGGCAGATACGCAGTATTTT.

The CDR3 DNA is TGTGCCAGCAACCCTGGGGGCCTGGGCTACACCTTC. This sequence encodes CASNPGGLGYTF. V and J are TRBV28 and TRBJ1-2; D might be TRBD1 (6 bases). CDR1 is MDHEN and CDR2 is SYDVKM in the germline V gene. The ends were cut back, 7 bases at V and 8 bases at J, with 14 bases in the middle. The CDR3 is 12 amino acids.

The V call is TRBV11-2, the J call TRBJ2-5; D may be TRBD2 (6 bases). Trimming pared 6 bases from V and 9 bases from J, leaving 17 bases between. Germline V gene data show CDR1 as SGHAT and CDR2 as FQNNGV. This CDR3 region has 13 residues. The CDR3 DNA reads as TGTGCCAGCAGACCGACTGAGGGGAGGTCCCAGTACTTC. Translation gives CASRPTEGRSQYF.

The V call is TRBV27, the J call TRBJ2-2; tentatively, D is TRBD2 (6 bases). The length of the CDR3 is 16 residues. With 4 bases removed from V and 2 bases from J, the gap between germline ends came to 14 bases. Germline-derived CDR1 and CDR2 are MNHEY and SMNVEV (reference sequence). In DNA form, the CDR3 reads TGTGCCAGCAGTTCCCCTAGCGCGCAAAACACCGGGGAGCTGTTTTTT. Translation: CASSSPSAQNTGELFF.

The chain has TRBV11-1 and TRBJ2-7, with no clear D. The CDR3 length is 15 residues. CDR1 is SGHAT and CDR2 is FQDESV in the germline V gene (reference sequence). Trimming stripped 5 bases from V and 4 bases from J, with 18 bases between. CDR3 nucleotides: TGTGCCAGCAGCACCTCTTCGGCCCGGAGTTACGAGCAGTACTTC. Translated, it gives CASSTSSARSYEQYF.